These 32 T cell receptor beta chains came from one sample sequenced in a study of T cell responses to AZD1222 COVID-19 vaccine. Sequenced by immunoSEQ multiplex PCR; TCRdb stores in-frame clones only, minus some. The data contain about 120,000 clones, more than 70% of them seen just once; the ten biggest clones take up about 6.8%. This specimen was peripheral blood, taken 28 days after the second AZD1222 dose. All receptors derive from an adult who received the AZD1222 COVID-19 vaccine.

This chain uses TRBV19 with TRBJ1-2, with unresolved D. Germline CDR1 and CDR2: LNHDA and SQIVND (reference sequence). The length of the CDR3 is 16 residues. V was trimmed by 4 bases and J by 5 bases, leaving 20 bases between them. CDR3 protein: CASSKNSGPLQYGYTF. CDR3 in DNA: TGTGCCAGTAGTAAAAACTCCGGGCCTCTCCAATATGGCTACACCTTC. The full variable domain, completed using reference TRBV19 and TRBJ1-2, is DGGITQSPKYLFRKEGQNVTLSCEQNLNHDAMYWYRQDPGQGLRLIYYSQIVNDFQKGDIAEGYSVSREKKESFPLTVTSAQKNPTAFYLCASSKNSGPLQYGYTFGSGTRLTVV.

This rearrangement joins TRBV4-2 to TRBJ1-5; D call uncertain. V gave up 0 bases and J gave up 0 bases, with 9 bases separating them. Germline assignment: CDR1 LGHNA and CDR2 YNFKEQ. CDR3 size: 16 residues. This chain's CDR3 is CASSQEVSDSNQPQHF. The DNA of the CDR3 is TGTGCCAGCAGCCAAGAGGTCAGCGATAGCAATCAGCCCCAGCATTTT.

A note on this clone: Distinct nucleotide sequences in the sample also encode this CDR3. The chain has TRBV27 and TRBJ1-5; the D gene is possibly TRBD1 (6 bases). This CDR3 has 15 amino acids. V was shortened by 3 bases and J by 1 base, with 10 bases between the two germline ends. Germline CDR1 is MNHEY and CDR2 is SMNVEV (reference sequence). The CDR3 nucleotides read TGTGCCAGCAGTTTGAGCCAGGGGAGCAATCAGCCCCAGCATTTT. Translating gives CASSLSQGSNQPQHF.

The chain uses TRBV2 and TRBJ2-5; the D call may be TRBD1 or TRBD2 (5 bases each). Germline V gives CDR1 SNHLY, CDR2 FYNNEI. The CDR3 covers 13 residues. V was trimmed by 7 bases and J by 1 base, leaving 10 bases between them. The CDR3 is CASISGPQETQYF. The CDR3 DNA follows: TGTGCCAGCATATCGGGGCCCCAAGAGACCCAGTACTTC.

The chain uses TRBV2 and TRBJ1-2; D gene uncertain. Germline V gives CDR1 SNHLY, CDR2 FYNNEI. V shed 5 bases and J shed 6 bases, with 19 bases lying between them. The CDR3 covers 15 residues. CDR3 sequence: CASSLYGAGVNGYTF. The CDR3 bases are TGTGCCAGCAGTTTATACGGCGCCGGGGTTAATGGCTACACCTTC.

This rearrangement joins TRBV7-9 to TRBJ1-4, with 7 bases identical to TRBD1. CDR1 is SEHNR, CDR2 FQNEAQ, per germline (reference sequence). The CDR3 runs to 17 residues. V dropped 4 bases and J dropped 3; count of bases not matched to a gene: 11. CDR3 amino acids: CASSSGTAPRANEKLFF. For the CDR3, the DNA is TGTGCCAGCAGCTCCGGGACAGCTCCTAGGGCTAATGAAAAACTGTTTTTT.

This clone was picked up a small number of times. The V and J genes are TRBV20-1 and TRBJ1-2; D may be TRBD1 (6 bases). V lost 3 bases to trimming and J lost 3 bases, with 8 bases between them. CDR1 is DFQATT, CDR2 SNEGSKA, per germline (reference sequence). This CDR3 is built from 12 residues. CDR3 in DNA: TGCAGTGCTAGTACAGGGTACTATGGCTACACCTTC. Its translation is CSASTGYYGYTF.

V usage is TRBV5-1 and J usage is TRBJ2-7; D is unclear. CDR3 length: 13 residues. V gave up 1 base and J gave up 4 bases, with 9 bases separating them. Germline V lookup: CDR1 SGHRS, CDR2 YFSETQ. CDR3 amino acids: CASSLFGSYEQYF. In DNA form, the CDR3 reads TGCGCCAGCAGCTTGTTTGGGTCTTACGAGCAGTACTTC.

The chain employs TRBV4-2 and TRBJ2-5; 7 bases line up with TRBD2. The germline gives CDR1 LGHNA, CDR2 YNFKEQ. V was pared by 1 base and J by 4 bases, with 9 bases of the junction left unmatched. The CDR3 runs to 16 residues. The CDR3 loop is CASSQANSGVGETQYF. For the CDR3, the DNA is TGTGCCAGCAGCCAAGCGAACAGCGGGGTCGGAGAGACCCAGTACTTC.

The rearrangement joins TRBV5-1 to TRBJ2-7; D might be TRBD1 (5 bases). The V end lost 0 bases, the J end lost 2 bases, and 12 bases lay between the germline ends. CDR1 is SGHRS, CDR2 YFSETQ, per germline. This CDR3 is built from 15 residues. CDR3 loop: CASSLEQGKAYEQYF. DNA for the CDR3: TGCGCCAGCAGCTTGGAGCAGGGAAAGGCCTACGAGCAGTACTTC. The full variable domain, its missing parts supplied by reference TRBV5-1 and TRBJ2-7, is KAGVTQTPRYLIKTRGQQVTLSCSPISGHRSVSWYQQTPGQGLQFLFEYFSETQRNKGNFPGRFSGRQFSNSRSEMNVSTLELGDSALYLCASSLEQGKAYEQYFGPGTRLTVT.

The V call is TRBV28, the J call TRBJ1-4; perhaps TRBD1 as D (6 bases). CDR1 is MDHEN, CDR2 SYDVKM, per germline. The CDR3 covers 14 residues. V was pared by 5 bases and J by 4 bases, with 11 bases between. CDR3 residues: CASSLTGFNEKLFF. The DNA of the CDR3 is TGTGCCAGCAGTCTAACAGGGTTTAATGAAAAACTGTTTTTT.

This chain joins TRBV4-3 and TRBJ1-5; unclear D gene. The V and J ends lost 0 bases and 0 bases respectively, with 18 bases between them. The CDR3 totals 19 residues. CDR1 LGHNA and CDR2 YSLEER come from the germline V gene. For the CDR3, the DNA is TGCGCCAGCAGCCAAGATCCTCCAGTGGGATCATATAGCAATCAGCCCCAGCATTTT. It encodes CASSQDPPVGSYSNQPQHF.

This clone was counted only a few times. The chain links TRBV5-5 to TRBJ1-4; 7 positions agree with TRBD1. In germline, CDR1 is SGHKS, CDR2 YYEKEE (reference sequence). This CDR3 has 16 residues. V lost 3 bases to trimming and J lost 0 bases; unmatched junction nucleotides: 5. The CDR3 protein is CASSSGQHATNEKLFF. The CDR3, as DNA: TGTGCCAGCAGCTCGGGACAGCATGCAACTAATGAAAAACTGTTTTTT. Combining the CDR3 with reference TRBV5-5 and TRBJ1-4 gives the whole variable domain DAGVTQSPTHLIKTRGQQVTLRCSPISGHKSVSWYQQVLGQGPQFIFQYYEKEERGRGNFPDRFSARQFPNYSSELNVNALLLGDSALYLCASSSGQHATNEKLFFGSGTQLSVL.

This chain joins TRBV9 and TRBJ2-3, with D perhaps matching TRBD2 (7 bases). V was cut by 8 bases and J by 0 bases, with 10 bases left in between. CDR1 is SGDLS and CDR2 is YYNGEE in the germline V gene. The CDR3 runs to 13 residues. The CDR3 region is CARGGLSTDTQYF. The CDR3 nucleotides are TGTGCCAGAGGGGGACTAAGCACAGATACGCAGTATTTT.

This chain connects TRBV19 to TRBJ1-2, with D possibly being TRBD1 (5 bases). CDR1 and CDR2 (germline): LNHDA, SQIVND (reference sequence). V lost 8 bases and J 5 bases, leaving 18 bases between the germline ends. CDR3 length: 14 amino acids. CDR3 DNA sequence: TGTGCCAGTGCCGACGGGGCCCTCCTGTATGGCTACACCTTC. This codes for CASADGALLYGYTF.

The chain employs TRBV5-4 and TRBJ1-1; TRBD1 is a possible D gene (5 bases). Germline lookup yields CDR1 SGHNT and CDR2 YYREEE (reference sequence). V was pared by 2 bases and J by 11 bases, with 13 bases between. This CDR3 has 12 residues. The CDR3 DNA follows: TGTGCCAGCAGCTTAGTAGGCGGGGACGCTTTCTTT. This codes for CASSLVGGDAFF.

The chain combines TRBV7-2 with TRBJ2-5; D is possibly TRBD1 (5 bases). The CDR3 contains 15 residues. Trimming removed 1 base from V and 5 bases from J, with 14 bases in between. The germline CDR1 and CDR2 sequences are SGHTA and FQGNSA. CDR3 bases: TGTGCCAGCAGCTTAGGGGCAGGGCTGGGGGAGACCCAGTACTTC. It codes for CASSLGAGLGETQYF.

This sequence joins TRBV5-4 and TRBJ2-6; D is ambiguous. V was pared by 5 bases and J by 3 bases, with 12 bases between. This CDR3 is 15 amino acids long. Germline CDR1 is SGHNT and CDR2 is YYREEE (reference sequence). This CDR3 reads CASSSLGLGANVLTF. CDR3 DNA: TGTGCCAGCAGTTCCCTTGGGCTTGGGGCCAACGTCCTGACTTTC.

J is TRBJ1-2 and V is TRBV5-4, with D unclear. The CDR3 contains 14 residues. The germline CDR1 and CDR2 sequences are SGHNT and YYREEE (reference sequence). The V end lost 3 bases, the J end lost 5 bases, and 14 bases lay between the germline ends. CDR3 amino acids: CASSSTVEGYGYTF. The CDR3 bases are TGTGCCAGCAGCTCAACCGTCGAAGGTTATGGCTACACCTTC.

The chain combines TRBV2 with TRBJ1-6; possibly TRBD1 for D (6 bases). CDR3 size: 14 residues. The germline V gene has CDR1 SNHLY and CDR2 FYNNEI. Trimming took 6 bases from V and 7 from J, leaving 13 bases between them. The chain's CDR3 is CASSVQGNNSPLHF. In nucleotides, the CDR3 is TGTGCCAGCAGCGTTCAGGGGAACAATTCACCCCTCCACTTT.

Concerning this clone itself: Other DNA variants within this sample encode the same CDR3. V usage is TRBV18 and J usage is TRBJ2-1; D uncertain. This CDR3 is built from 11 residues. V was shortened by 3 bases and J by 7 bases, with 4 bases between the two germline ends. CDR1 and CDR2 from the germline V gene are KGHSH and LQKENI. The CDR3 reads CASSPGNEQFF. The CDR3, as DNA: TGTGCCAGCTCACCTGGGAATGAGCAGTTCTTC.

V gene TRBV7-3 combines with J gene TRBJ2-5, with 13 bases fitting TRBD2. The ends lost 5 bases at V and 5 bases at J; junction bases unmatched: 11. The V gene's germline CDR1 is SGHTA and CDR2 FQGTGA. The CDR3 has 17 amino acids. In nucleotides, the CDR3 is TGTGCCAGCAGCAGCTCGGGACTAGCGGGGCGAGGGGAGACCCAGTACTTC. It translates to CASSSSGLAGRGETQYF.

This CDR3 reads CASSPGAGNYGYTF. The DNA of the CDR3 is TGTGCCAGCAGCCCTGGAGCGGGAAACTATGGCTACACCTTC. The rearrangement links TRBV7-2 to TRBJ1-2, with D unclear. V lost 5 bases and J lost 2, with 12 bases in between. CDR3 size: 14 residues. The germline CDR1 and CDR2 sequences are SGHTA and FQGNSA.

The chain combines TRBV6-2 or TRBV6-3 with TRBJ1-2; 9 nucleotides match TRBD1. CDR1 and CDR2 from the germline V gene are MNHEY and SVGEGT. V shed 6 bases and J 7 bases; nucleotides not matched to a gene: 9. The CDR3 consists of 14 residues. CDR3 sequence reads: CASSPDRGLVGYTF. CDR3 nucleotide sequence: TGTGCCAGCAGCCCAGACAGGGGGTTGGTTGGCTACACCTTC.

This clone has more than one count but fewer than ten. V is TRBV19 and J is TRBJ1-1, with TRBD1 identical over 9 bases. The CDR3 is made up of 13 amino acids. V lost 4 bases to trimming and J lost 11 bases; unmatched junction nucleotides: 8. Germline V gene lookup returns CDR1 LNHDA and CDR2 SQIVND (reference sequence). The CDR3 DNA reads as TGTGCCAGTAGTACCAACAGGGGGCAGTTGGCTTTCTTT. It specifies CASSTNRGQLAFF.

The chain joins TRBV19 to TRBJ1-4, with D unclear. CDR1 and CDR2 (germline): LNHDA, SQIVND (reference sequence). There are 13 residues in the CDR3. Trimming took off 3 bases at V and 8 bases at J, with 10 bases between the two ends. CDR3 coding DNA: TGTGCCAGTAGTATGGGCTCCGAAGAAAAACTGTTTTTT. Translating it yields CASSMGSEEKLFF.

This clone was seen once. The V call is TRBV25-1, the J call TRBJ2-5; TRBD1 matches 9 bases. V was clipped by 4 bases and J by 5 bases; unmatched bases: 5. The CDR3 covers 14 residues. Germline V gene sequence: CDR1 MGHDK, CDR2 SYGVNS. The CDR3 DNA sequence: TGTGCCAGCAGTGCCCTAGGACAGGGGGAGACCCAGTACTTC. This codes for CASSALGQGETQYF.

This clone was counted between two and nine times. The rearrangement uses TRBV6-5 and TRBJ2-5, with 12 bases fitting TRBD1. The V segment lost 8 bases and the J segment 7 bases; nucleotides outside the gene matches: 5. Germline CDR1 is MNHEY and CDR2 is SVGAGI. The CDR3 loop spans 13 amino acids. Here the CDR3 DNA reads TGTGCCAGCGGCTCGGGACAGGGGGCGACCCAGTACTTC. Translating it yields CASGSGQGATQYF.

The rearrangement joins TRBV12-3 or TRBV12-4 to TRBJ1-2, with 7 bases lining up with TRBD1. The length of the CDR3 is 13 residues. The V and J ends lost 6 bases and 4 bases, in that order; junction bases with no gene match: 5. CDR3 sequence reads: CASSAHRGYGYTF. In DNA, the CDR3 is TGTGCCAGCAGCGCACACAGGGGCTATGGCTACACCTTC.

This clone was seen a handful of times. The chain employs TRBV9 and TRBJ2-3; no reliable D call. Looked up from germline, CDR1 is SGDLS and CDR2 is YYNGEE. The length of the CDR3 is 15 residues. V lost 1 base and J 4 bases, leaving 13 bases between the germline ends. The CDR3 here is CASSVLQTSPDTQYF. The CDR3 nucleotides are TGTGCCAGCAGCGTACTGCAGACTTCGCCAGATACGCAGTATTTT.

This clone has just one count. The V and J genes are TRBV3-1 (or the pseudogene TRBV3-2) and TRBJ1-3; D is unclear. This CDR3 comprises 17 residues. Trimming took 2 bases from V and 0 from J, leaving 14 bases between them. The germline CDR1 and CDR2 sequences are LGHDT and YNNKEL (reference sequence). The CDR3 loop reads CASSQLPWVISGNTIYF. CDR3 sequence (DNA): TGTGCCAGCAGCCAACTTCCCTGGGTCATCTCTGGAAACACCATATATTTT.

The V and J genes are TRBV10-3 and TRBJ2-5, with 7 nucleotides matching TRBD2. V lost 11 bases, J lost 2 bases, and 14 bases stayed unmatched. The CDR3 contains 15 residues. CDR1 and CDR2 (germline): ENHRY, SYGVKD. CDR3 sequence (DNA): TGTGCCGCGCGACTTGGCGGGGGAAATCAAGAGACCCAGTACTTC. It translates to CAARLGGGNQETQYF.